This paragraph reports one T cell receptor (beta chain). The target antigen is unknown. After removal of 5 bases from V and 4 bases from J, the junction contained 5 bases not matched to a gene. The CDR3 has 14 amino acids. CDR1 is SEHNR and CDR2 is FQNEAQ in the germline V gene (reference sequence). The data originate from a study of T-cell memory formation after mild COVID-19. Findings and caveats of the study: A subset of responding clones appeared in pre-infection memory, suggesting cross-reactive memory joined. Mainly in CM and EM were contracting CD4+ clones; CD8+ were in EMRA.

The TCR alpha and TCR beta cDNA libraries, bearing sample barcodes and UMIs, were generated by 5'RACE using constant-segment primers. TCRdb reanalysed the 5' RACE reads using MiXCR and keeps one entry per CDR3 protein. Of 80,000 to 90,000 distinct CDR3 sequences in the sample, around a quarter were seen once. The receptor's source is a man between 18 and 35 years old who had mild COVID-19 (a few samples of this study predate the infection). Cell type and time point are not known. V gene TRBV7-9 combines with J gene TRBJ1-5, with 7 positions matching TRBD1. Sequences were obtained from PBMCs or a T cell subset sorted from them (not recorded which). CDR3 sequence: CASSPGTENQPQHF. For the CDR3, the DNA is TGTGCCAGCAGCCCCGGGACAGAGAATCAGCCCCAGCATTTT.